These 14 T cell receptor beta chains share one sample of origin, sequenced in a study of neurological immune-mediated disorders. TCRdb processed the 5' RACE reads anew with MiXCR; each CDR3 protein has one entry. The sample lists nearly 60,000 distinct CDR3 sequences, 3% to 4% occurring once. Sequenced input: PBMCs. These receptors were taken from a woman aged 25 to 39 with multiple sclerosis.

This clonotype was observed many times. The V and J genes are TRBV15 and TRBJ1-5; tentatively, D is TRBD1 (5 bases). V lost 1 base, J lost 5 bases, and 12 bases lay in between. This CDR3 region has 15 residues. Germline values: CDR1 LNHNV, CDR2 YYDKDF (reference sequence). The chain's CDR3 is CATSRGGASDQPQHF. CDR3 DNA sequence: TGTGCCACCAGCAGAGGCGGGGCCTCCGATCAGCCCCAGCATTTT. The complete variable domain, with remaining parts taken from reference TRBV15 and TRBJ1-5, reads DAMVIQNPRYQVTQFGKPVTLSCSQTLNHNVMYWYQQKSSQAPKLLFHYYDKDFNNEADTPDNFQSRRPNTSFCFLDIRSPGLGDTAMYLCATSRGGASDQPQHFGDGTRLSIL.

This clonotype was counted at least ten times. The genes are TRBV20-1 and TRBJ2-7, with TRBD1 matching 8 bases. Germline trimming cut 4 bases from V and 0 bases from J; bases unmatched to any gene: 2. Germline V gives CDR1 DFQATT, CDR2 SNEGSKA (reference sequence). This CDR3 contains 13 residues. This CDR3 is CSANRGSSYEQYF. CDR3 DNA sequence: TGCAGTGCTAACAGGGGGTCCTCCTACGAGCAGTACTTC.

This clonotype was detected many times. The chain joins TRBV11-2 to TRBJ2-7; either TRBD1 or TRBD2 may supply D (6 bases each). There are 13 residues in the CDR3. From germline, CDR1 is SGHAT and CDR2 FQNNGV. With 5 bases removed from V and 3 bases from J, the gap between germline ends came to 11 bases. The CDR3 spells CASSAGGYYEQYF. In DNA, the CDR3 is TGTGCCAGCAGCGCCGGGGGCTACTACGAGCAGTACTTC.

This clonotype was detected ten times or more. CDR3 residues: CASSPRGQNTIYF. The CDR3 bases are TGTGCCAGCAGTCCCCGGGGGCAAAACACCATATATTTT. The chain carries TRBV27 and TRBJ1-3; TRBD1 is a possible D gene (6 bases). The ends were cut back, 5 bases at V and 6 bases at J, with 11 bases in the middle. Germline CDR1 is MNHEY and CDR2 is SMNVEV (reference sequence). The CDR3 consists of 13 residues.

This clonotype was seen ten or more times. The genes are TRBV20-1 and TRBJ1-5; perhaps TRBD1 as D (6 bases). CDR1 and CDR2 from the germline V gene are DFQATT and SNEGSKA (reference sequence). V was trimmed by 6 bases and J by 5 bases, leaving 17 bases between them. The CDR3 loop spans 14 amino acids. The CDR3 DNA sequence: TGCAGTGCCTTTGGGGGGGCTAGTCATCAGCCCCAGCATTTT. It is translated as CSAFGGASHQPQHF.

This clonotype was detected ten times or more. CDR3 coding DNA: TGTGCCACAACCGGACTAGCGGGAGTCCCGGGTGAGACCCAGTACTTC. Its protein is CATTGLAGVPGETQYF. This sequence joins TRBV10-3 and TRBJ2-5, with TRBD2 identical over 13 bases. CDR3 length: 16 amino acids. V trimming: 10 bases; J trimming: 5 bases; junction bases outside the gene matches: 13. CDR1 ENHRY and CDR2 SYGVKD come from the germline V gene.

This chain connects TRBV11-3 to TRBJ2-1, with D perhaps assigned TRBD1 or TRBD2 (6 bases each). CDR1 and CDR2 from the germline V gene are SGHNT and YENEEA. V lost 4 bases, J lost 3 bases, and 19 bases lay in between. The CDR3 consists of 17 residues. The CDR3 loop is CASSSGAGTGLYNEQFF. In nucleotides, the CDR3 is TGTGCCAGCAGCTCGGGGGCGGGGACTGGCCTCTACAATGAGCAGTTCTTC.

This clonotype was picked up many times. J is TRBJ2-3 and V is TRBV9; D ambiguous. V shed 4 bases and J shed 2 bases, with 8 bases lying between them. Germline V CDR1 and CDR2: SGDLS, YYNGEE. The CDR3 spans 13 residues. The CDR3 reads CASSSPATDTQYF. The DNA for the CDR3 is TGTGCCAGCAGCTCCCCGGCCACAGATACGCAGTATTTT.

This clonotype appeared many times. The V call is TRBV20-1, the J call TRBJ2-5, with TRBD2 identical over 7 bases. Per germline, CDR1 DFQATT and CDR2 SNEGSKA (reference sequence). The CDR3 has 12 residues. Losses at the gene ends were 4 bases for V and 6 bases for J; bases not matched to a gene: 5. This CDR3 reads CSATWGGKTQYF. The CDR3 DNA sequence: TGCAGTGCTACTTGGGGGGGAAAGACCCAGTACTTC.

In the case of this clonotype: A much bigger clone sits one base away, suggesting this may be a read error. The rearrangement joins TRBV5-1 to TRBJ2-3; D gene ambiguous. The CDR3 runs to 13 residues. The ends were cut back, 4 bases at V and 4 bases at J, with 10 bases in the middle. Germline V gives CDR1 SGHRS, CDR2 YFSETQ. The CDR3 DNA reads TGCGCCAGCAGCCCCTTTACATCAGATACGCAGTATTTT. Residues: CASSPFTSDTQYF. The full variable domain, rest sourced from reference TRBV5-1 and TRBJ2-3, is KAGVTQTPRYLIKTRGQQVTLSCSPISGHRSVSWYQQTPGQGLQFLFEYFSETQRNKGNFPGRFSGRQFSNSRSEMNVSTLELGDSALYLCASSPFTSDTQYFGPGTRLTVL.

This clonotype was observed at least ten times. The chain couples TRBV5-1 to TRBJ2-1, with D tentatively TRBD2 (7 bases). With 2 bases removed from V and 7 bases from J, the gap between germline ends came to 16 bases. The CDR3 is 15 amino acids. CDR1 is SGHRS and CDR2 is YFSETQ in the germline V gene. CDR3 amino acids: CASSFWRGGLNEQFF. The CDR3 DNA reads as TGCGCCAGCAGCTTTTGGAGGGGGGGTCTTAATGAGCAGTTCTTC.

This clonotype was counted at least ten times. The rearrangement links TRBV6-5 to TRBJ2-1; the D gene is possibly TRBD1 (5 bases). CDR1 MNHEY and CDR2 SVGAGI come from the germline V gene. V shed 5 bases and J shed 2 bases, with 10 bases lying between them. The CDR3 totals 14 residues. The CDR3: CASSTDRTYNEQFF. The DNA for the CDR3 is TGTGCCAGCAGTACAGACAGAACCTACAATGAGCAGTTCTTC.

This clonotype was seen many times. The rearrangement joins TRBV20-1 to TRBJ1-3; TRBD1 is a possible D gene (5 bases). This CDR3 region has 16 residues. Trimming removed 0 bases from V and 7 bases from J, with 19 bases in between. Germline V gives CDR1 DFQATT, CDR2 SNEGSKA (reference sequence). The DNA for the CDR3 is TGCAGTGCTAGAGATCGGGTCCTGGGAGGGGCGAACACCATATATTTT. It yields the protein CSARDRVLGGANTIYF.

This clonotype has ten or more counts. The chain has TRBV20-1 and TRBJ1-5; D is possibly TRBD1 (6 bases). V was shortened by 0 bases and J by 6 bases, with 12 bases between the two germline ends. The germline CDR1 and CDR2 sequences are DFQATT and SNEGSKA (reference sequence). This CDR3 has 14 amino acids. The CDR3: CSARDLGGRQPQHF. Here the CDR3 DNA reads TGCAGTGCTAGAGATCTCGGGGGGCGTCAGCCCCAGCATTTT.